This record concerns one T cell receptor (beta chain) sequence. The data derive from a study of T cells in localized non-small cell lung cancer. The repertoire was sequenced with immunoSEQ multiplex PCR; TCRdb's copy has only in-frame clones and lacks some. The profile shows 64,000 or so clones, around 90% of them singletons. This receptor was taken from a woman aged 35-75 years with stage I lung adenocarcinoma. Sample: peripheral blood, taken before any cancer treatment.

The CDR3 loop reads CASSLDGGPTGELFF. DNA of the CDR3: TGTGCCAGCAGCTTAGACGGCGGGCCCACCGGGGAGCTGTTTTTT. The gene calls are TRBV11-2 and TRBJ2-2; D is perhaps TRBD2 (5 bases). The CDR3 length is 15 residues. V was cut by 0 bases and J by 4 bases, with 9 bases left in between. From germline, CDR1 is SGHAT and CDR2 FQNNGV.